The 32 T cell receptor beta chains reported below all come from one sample, sequenced in a study of blood T cell repertoires in COVID-19. Sequencing was performed with immunoSEQ multiplex PCR; in TCRdb, only in-frame clones are kept and a portion is missing. The top ten clones hold roughly 12% of a sample with around 200,000 clones, around 80% of them seen once. The sequenced sample was peripheral blood. The receptors were sampled from a man aged 50 to 60 who had recovered from COVID-19.

The chain employs TRBV29-1 and TRBJ1-2; TRBD1 is a possible D gene (5 bases). Germline V gene data show CDR1 as SQVTM and CDR2 as ANQGSEA. The CDR3 length is 12 residues. Trimming pared 6 bases from V and 6 bases from J, leaving 14 bases between. This chain's CDR3 is CSVGVVTDGYTF. Written as DNA, the CDR3 is TGCAGCGTAGGGGTGGTGACGGATGGCTACACCTTC.

The V call is TRBV7-3, the J call TRBJ2-1; TRBD2 might be the D (5 bases). The CDR3 is 16 amino acids. From germline, CDR1 is SGHTA and CDR2 FQGTGA. Deletions cut 2 bases from V and 4 bases from J, with 15 bases between. CDR3 region: CASSLRPSSVYNEQFF. The CDR3 bases are TGTGCCAGCAGCTTACGCCCCAGTAGCGTATACAATGAGCAGTTCTTC.

The V call is TRBV10-2, the J call TRBJ2-1; 13 bases align to TRBD2. The CDR3 totals 16 residues. The germline CDR1 and CDR2 sequences are WSHSY and SAAADI. V dropped 5 bases and J dropped 9; count of bases not matched to a gene: 10. CDR3 residues: CASSKILAGGPREQFF. The CDR3 DNA is TGCGCCAGCAGTAAGATACTAGCGGGAGGGCCTCGTGAGCAGTTCTTC.

This clone was seen more than once but under ten times. The chain employs TRBV6-2 or TRBV6-3 and TRBJ1-1; 8 positions agree with TRBD1. The CDR3 spans 17 residues. Germline lookup yields CDR1 MNHEY and CDR2 SVGEGT. The J segment lost 3 bases and the V segment lost 0 bases, leaving 9 bases of the junction unmatched. The CDR3 here is CASSYSVAGGRDTEAFF. The CDR3 DNA reads TGTGCCAGCAGTTACTCTGTGGCAGGGGGCAGGGACACTGAAGCTTTCTTT.

V is TRBV25-1 and J is TRBJ1-2, with 10 bases identical to TRBD1. CDR1 is MGHDK and CDR2 is SYGVNS in the germline V gene. Trimming removed 3 bases from V and 5 bases from J; junction bases left unmatched: 12. This CDR3 is built from 17 residues. Here the CDR3 reads CASSEGGQGLGKYGYTF. The CDR3 DNA reads TGTGCCAGCAGTGAGGGGGGACAGGGGTTAGGAAAGTATGGCTACACCTTC.

This chain links TRBV9 with TRBJ2-7, with 11 bases aligning to TRBD1. Per germline, CDR1 SGDLS and CDR2 YYNGEE. The CDR3 loop spans 15 amino acids. Trimming at V came to 4 bases and at J to 5 bases, leaving 8 bases not matched to a gene. Written as DNA, the CDR3 is TGTGCCAGCAGCAGTCCGGGACAGGGGGTGCACGAGCAGTACTTC. Translation gives CASSSPGQGVHEQYF.

This chain's CDR3 is CALGGGDTDTQYF. CDR3 coding DNA: TGTGCCTTGGGCGGAGGGGACACAGATACGCAGTATTTT. The V gene is TRBV10-3, the J gene TRBJ2-3; D possibly corresponds to TRBD2 (6 bases). CDR1 and CDR2 (germline): ENHRY, SYGVKD. V was cut by 11 bases and J by 2 bases, with 14 bases left in between. This CDR3 has 13 amino acids.

This sequence joins TRBV5-4 and TRBJ1-4; D might be TRBD1 (6 bases). Trimming took off 4 bases at V and 5 bases at J, with 12 bases between the two ends. This CDR3 region has 14 residues. The germline CDR1 and CDR2 sequences are SGHNT and YYREEE (reference sequence). CDR3 residues: CASSEGQFNEKLFF. For the CDR3, the DNA is TGTGCCAGCAGCGAAGGACAGTTCAATGAAAAACTGTTTTTT.

This sequence joins TRBV9 and TRBJ1-1; D is undetermined. The CDR3 length is 14 residues. V shed 2 bases and J shed 0 bases, with 8 bases lying between them. In germline, CDR1 is SGDLS, CDR2 YYNGEE. The CDR3 loop reads CASSVHTMNTEAFF. As DNA, the CDR3 is TGTGCCAGCAGCGTGCACACCATGAACACTGAAGCTTTCTTT. The full variable domain, its missing parts supplied by reference TRBV9 and TRBJ1-1, is DSGVTQTPKHLITATGQRVTLRCSPRSGDLSVYWYQQSLDQGLQFLIQYYNGEERAKGNILERFSAQQFPDLHSELNLSSLELGDSALYFCASSVHTMNTEAFFGQGTRLTVV.

V usage is TRBV5-5 and J usage is TRBJ1-6, with D uncertain. The CDR3 is 16 residues long. Trimming removed 4 bases at V and 0 bases at J, with 11 bases between. CDR1 is SGHKS and CDR2 is YYEKEE in the germline V gene (reference sequence). The CDR3 is CASSPLRGSYNSPLHF. CDR3 DNA: TGTGCCAGCAGCCCCCTCAGAGGCTCCTATAATTCACCCCTCCACTTT.

The chain is built from TRBV10-3 and TRBJ2-7; 8 nucleotides line up with TRBD2. The germline V gene has CDR1 ENHRY and CDR2 SYGVKD. The CDR3 loop spans 15 amino acids. The ends lost 4 bases at V and 3 bases at J; junction bases unmatched: 8. The CDR3 sequence is CAISGGAGVNYEQYF. DNA of the CDR3: TGTGCCATCAGTGGGGGAGCGGGAGTTAACTACGAGCAGTACTTC.

This clone was observed a few times. J is TRBJ2-5 and V is TRBV13; TRBD2 matches at 9 bases. This CDR3 region has 16 residues. Germline V CDR1 and CDR2: PRHDT, FYEKMQ (reference sequence). Trimming removed 3 bases from V and 5 bases from J; junction bases left unmatched: 10. CDR3: CASSLRGSGSWETQYF. In nucleotides, the CDR3 is TGTGCCAGCAGCTTGAGGGGTAGCGGGAGCTGGGAGACCCAGTACTTC.

CDR3 nucleotide sequence: TGTGCCAGCAGCCAAACATTCCTCAATGAGCAGTTCTTC. It is translated as CASSQTFLNEQFF. The V gene is TRBV14, the J gene TRBJ2-1; D uncertain. The CDR3 is 13 amino acids. Germline-derived CDR1 and CDR2 are SGHDN and FVKESK. Trimming left V 2 bases short and J 6 bases short, with 8 bases between.

This clone was counted at least ten times. The genes are TRBV30 and TRBJ1-5; the D is unclear. Deletions cut 1 base from V and 6 bases from J, with 10 bases between. Per germline, CDR1 GTSNPN and CDR2 SVGIG (reference sequence). The CDR3 covers 13 residues. The CDR3 DNA follows: TGTGCCTGGAGTGACGCCCTCGGTCAGCCCCAGCATTTT. Protein product: CAWSDALGQPQHF.

The V call is TRBV6-6, the J call TRBJ2-7; TRBD2 matches 7 bases. The V gene end was trimmed by 6 bases and the J gene end by 1 base; junction bases not matched to a gene: 12. The germline V gene encodes CDR1 MNHNY and CDR2 SVGAGI (reference sequence). CDR3 length: 16 amino acids. The CDR3 coding sequence is TGTGCCAGCAGCTACCACGGGGGGTGGACTTCCTACGAGCAGTACTTC. Its translation: CASSYHGGWTSYEQYF.

The chain is built from TRBV19 and TRBJ2-5, with D uncertain. The CDR3 loop spans 13 amino acids. In germline, CDR1 is LNHDA, CDR2 SQIVND (reference sequence). Trimming removed 1 base at V and 2 bases at J, with 5 bases between. This chain's CDR3 is CASSIGRQETQYF. CDR3 nucleotides: TGTGCCAGTAGTATAGGCAGGCAAGAGACCCAGTACTTC.

V and J are TRBV4-1 and TRBJ2-7, with TRBD1 matching 9 bases. CDR1 is MGHRA and CDR2 is YSYEKL in the germline V gene. This CDR3 is built from 17 residues. The junction had 11 bases not matched to a gene; V was cut back by 4 bases and J by 1 base. Here the CDR3 DNA reads TGCGCCAGCAGCCCGACCCAGGACAGGGGCCGTTCCTACGAGCAGTACTTC. Translation: CASSPTQDRGRSYEQYF.

CDR3 sequence reads: CASTPVRRSNEQFF. In DNA form, the CDR3 reads TGTGCCAGCACCCCCGTCAGGAGGTCCAATGAGCAGTTCTTC. The chain joins TRBV2 to TRBJ2-1, with D perhaps matching TRBD2 (5 bases). Germline CDR1 reads SNHLY; CDR2 reads FYNNEI. The CDR3 consists of 14 residues. V lost 7 bases and J lost 6, with 16 bases in between.

The rearrangement joins TRBV12-3 or TRBV12-4 to TRBJ1-1, with D tentatively TRBD1 (6 bases). Trimming stripped 6 bases from V and 5 bases from J, with 13 bases between. This CDR3 region has 13 residues. CDR3 sequence reads: CASRLQGMTEAFF. CDR3 DNA sequence: TGTGCCAGCAGATTACAGGGTATGACTGAAGCTTTCTTT.

V is TRBV5-1 and J is TRBJ2-1; 8 bases agree with TRBD2. There are 16 residues in the CDR3. Germline assignment: CDR1 SGHRS and CDR2 YFSETQ. The V and J ends lost 4 bases and 8 bases, in that order; junction bases with no gene match: 14. CDR3 sequence reads: CASSLIEAGVADEQFF. The CDR3 nucleotides are TGCGCCAGCAGCCTGATCGAAGCGGGAGTAGCAGATGAGCAGTTCTTC.

There are a few counts of this clone. The J gene is TRBJ2-7, the V gene TRBV10-3, with D tentatively TRBD1 (6 bases). Germline CDR1 ENHRY, CDR2 SYGVKD. CDR3 size: 13 residues. Trimming removed 8 bases from V and 3 bases from J, with 14 bases in between. The DNA for the CDR3 is TGTGCCATCGGGGGCAGACACTACTACGAGCAGTACTTC. Its translation is CAIGGRHYYEQYF.

The rearrangement links TRBV11-1 to TRBJ2-1, with D possibly matching TRBD1 (6 bases). The CDR3 spans 15 residues. Germline assignment: CDR1 SGHAT and CDR2 FQDESV (reference sequence). The V and J ends lost 6 bases and 6 bases respectively, with 18 bases between them. The CDR3, as DNA: TGTGCCAGCAGAAGAGACAGGATTCTTCTCAATGAGCAGTTCTTC. The encoded protein is CASRRDRILLNEQFF.

The V and J genes are TRBV4-2 and TRBJ1-5; no definite D call. The germline V gene encodes CDR1 LGHNA and CDR2 YNFKEQ. The CDR3 has 15 amino acids. V lost 0 bases and J lost 4, with 10 bases in between. The CDR3 nucleotides are TGTGCCAGCAGCCAAGAAGGAACAGCAAATCAGCCCCAGCATTTT. It specifies CASSQEGTANQPQHF.

A remark on this clone: Distinct nucleotide sequences in the sample also encode this CDR3. The chain couples TRBV11-2 to TRBJ1-1, with 8 bases that match TRBD1. The CDR3 is 13 residues long. Losses at the gene ends were 5 bases for V and 4 bases for J; bases not matched to a gene: 3. The germline CDR1 and CDR2 sequences are SGHAT and FQNNGV. This chain's CDR3 is CASSNTGGTEAFF. DNA for the CDR3: TGTGCCAGCAGCAATACAGGGGGCACTGAAGCTTTCTTT.

Here the CDR3 reads CASSLYRGRGGGYTF. The CDR3 DNA follows: TGTGCCAGCAGTTTATATAGGGGCAGGGGCGGCGGCTACACCTTC. The chain recombines TRBV27 with TRBJ1-2; tentatively, D is TRBD1 (6 bases). This CDR3 contains 15 residues. Germline CDR1 reads MNHEY; CDR2 reads SMNVEV (reference sequence). Trimming shortened V by 1 base and J by 8 bases, and 17 bases separated the two germline ends.

The J gene is TRBJ2-5, the V gene TRBV5-6; 7 bases align to TRBD2. Germline V gene sequence: CDR1 SGHDT, CDR2 YYEEEE. V shed 5 bases and J 1 base; nucleotides not matched to a gene: 2. The CDR3 runs 13 residues. The CDR3, as DNA: TGTGCCAGCAGGACGGGAGGCCAAGAGACCCAGTACTTC. Translated: CASRTGGQETQYF.

The chain uses TRBV10-3 and TRBJ1-5; tentative D call: TRBD1 (6 bases). The CDR3 extends over 13 amino acids. In germline, CDR1 is ENHRY, CDR2 SYGVKD. The V end lost 6 bases, the J end lost 9 bases, and 15 bases lay between the germline ends. CDR3: CAIRQGLEWPQHF. The CDR3 coding sequence is TGTGCCATCAGACAGGGCCTAGAATGGCCCCAGCATTTT.

This clone was observed a handful of times. This rearrangement joins TRBV16 to TRBJ1-3, with no clear D. CDR3 length: 16 amino acids. V was pared by 0 bases and J by 0 bases, with 9 bases between. Germline CDR1 is KGHSY and CDR2 is FQNENV. The CDR3 spells CASSQSAPRSGNTIYF. The CDR3 region has the DNA TGTGCCAGCAGCCAATCGGCTCCTCGCTCTGGAAACACCATATATTTT.

The rearrangement uses TRBV18 and TRBJ1-6; D is possibly TRBD1 (6 bases). With 6 bases removed from V and 3 bases from J, the gap between germline ends came to 12 bases. Germline assignment: CDR1 KGHSH and CDR2 LQKENI. CDR3 length: 15 residues. The CDR3 sequence is CASSSPGVYNSPLHF. Here the CDR3 DNA reads TGTGCCAGCTCGTCCCCAGGGGTCTATAATTCACCCCTCCACTTT.

Only one count was recorded for this clone. V is TRBV24-1 and J is TRBJ2-6; 9 bases agree with TRBD1. The V gene's germline CDR1 is KGHDR and CDR2 SFDVKD. CDR3 size: 17 residues. Germline trimming cut 3 bases from V and 2 bases from J; bases unmatched to any gene: 4. The CDR3 spells CATSDGGQGAGANVLTF. The DNA of the CDR3 is TGTGCCACCAGTGATGGGGGACAGGGCGCTGGGGCCAACGTCCTGACTTTC.

The chain links TRBV30 to TRBJ2-5, with D possibly matching TRBD1 (5 bases). CDR3 length: 14 residues. V was cut by 4 bases and J by 5 bases, with 17 bases left in between. The germline V gene encodes CDR1 GTSNPN and CDR2 SVGIG (reference sequence). CDR3 loop: CAWTRQTEWETQYF. The CDR3 DNA sequence: TGTGCCTGGACCCGGCAGACAGAGTGGGAGACCCAGTACTTC.

The J gene is TRBJ2-7, the V gene TRBV7-8; D possibly corresponds to TRBD2 (5 bases). This CDR3 has 14 residues. Germline V CDR1 and CDR2: SGHVS, FQNEAQ. The germline V and J ends were trimmed by 2 bases and 3 bases, with 11 bases remaining between them. The CDR3 protein is CASSLRGNFYEQYF. CDR3 nucleotide sequence: TGTGCCAGCAGCTTACGAGGGAACTTCTACGAGCAGTACTTC. The full variable domain, rest sourced from reference TRBV7-8 and TRBJ2-7, is GAGVSQSPRYKVAKRGQDVALRCDPISGHVSLFWYQQALGQGPEFLTYFQNEAQLDKSGLPSDRFFAERPEGSVSTLKIQRTQQEDSAVYLCASSLRGNFYEQYFGPGTRLTVT.